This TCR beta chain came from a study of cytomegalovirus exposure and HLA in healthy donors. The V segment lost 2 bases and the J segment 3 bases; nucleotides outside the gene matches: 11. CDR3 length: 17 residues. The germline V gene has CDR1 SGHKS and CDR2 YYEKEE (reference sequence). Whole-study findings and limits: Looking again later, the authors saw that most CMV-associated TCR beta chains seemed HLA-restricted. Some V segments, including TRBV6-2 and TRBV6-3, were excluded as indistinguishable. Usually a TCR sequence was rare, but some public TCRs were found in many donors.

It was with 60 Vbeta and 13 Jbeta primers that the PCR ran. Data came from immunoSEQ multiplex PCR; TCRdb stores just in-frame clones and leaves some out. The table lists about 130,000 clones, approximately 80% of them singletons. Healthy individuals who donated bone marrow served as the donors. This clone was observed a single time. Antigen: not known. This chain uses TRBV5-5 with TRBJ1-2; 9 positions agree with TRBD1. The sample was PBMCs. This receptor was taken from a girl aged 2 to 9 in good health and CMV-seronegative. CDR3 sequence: CASSLNRDRDWHYGYTF. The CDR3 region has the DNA TGTGCCAGCAGCTTAAACCGGGACAGGGATTGGCACTATGGCTACACCTTC.